The next 15 T cell receptor beta chains were all read from a single sample in a study of cytomegalovirus exposure and HLA in healthy donors. 13 Jbeta primers and 60 Vbeta primers were used for the PCR. Repertoires were generated with immunoSEQ multiplex PCR, while TCRdb's copy carries only in-frame clones and drops some. The sample yields around 200,000 clones, roughly four fifths seen once. Sequencing was performed on PBMCs. The source of these receptors is a girl aged 10 to 17 in good health and CMV-seronegative.

The CDR3 loop is CASSQQGGTRNEQFF. The DNA of the CDR3 is TGTGCCAGCTCACAACAGGGGGGGACCCGCAATGAGCAGTTCTTC. The chain is built from TRBV18 and TRBJ2-1; possibly TRBD1 for D (8 bases). From germline, CDR1 is KGHSH and CDR2 LQKENI. Between the trimmed V and J ends, which lost 4 bases and 6 bases, there was a span of 16 bases. The CDR3 consists of 15 residues.

The chain couples TRBV9 to TRBJ1-2, with 8 positions matching TRBD1. From germline, CDR1 is SGDLS and CDR2 YYNGEE. The J segment lost 5 bases and the V segment lost 3 bases, leaving 9 bases of the junction unmatched. The CDR3 sequence is 15 residues long. The CDR3 nucleotides read TGTGCCAGCAGCGGACGACCAGGGGGCTCGTATGGCTACACCTTC. This codes for CASSGRPGGSYGYTF.

The chain combines TRBV5-6 with TRBJ2-1; D might be TRBD2 (5 bases). This CDR3 spans 16 amino acids. Germline CDR1 reads SGHDT; CDR2 reads YYEEEE. V was trimmed by 0 bases and J by 4 bases, leaving 14 bases between them. CDR3 sequence reads: CASSLGGSSVYNEQFF. The CDR3 DNA follows: TGTGCCAGCAGCTTGGGAGGGTCCTCGGTGTACAATGAGCAGTTCTTC.

The rearrangement joins TRBV28 to TRBJ2-1; 8 bases are a match to TRBD2. Unmatched junction bases numbered 10, after V lost 6 bases and J lost 0 bases. Germline V gene lookup returns CDR1 MDHEN and CDR2 SYDVKM. The CDR3 contains 17 residues. The CDR3 loop is CASSPRGLGLSYNEQFF. CDR3 sequence (DNA): TGTGCCAGCAGCCCCCGGGGACTAGGCCTCTCCTACAATGAGCAGTTCTTC.

This clone came up a few times. The chain recombines TRBV7-3 with TRBJ2-2; TRBD2 aligns across 10 bases. In germline, CDR1 is SGHTA, CDR2 FQGTGA. V was clipped by 4 bases and J by 7 bases; unmatched bases: 9. This CDR3 contains 16 residues. As DNA, the CDR3 is TGTGCCAGCAGCTACCAAGCGGGAGGGCCGGGCGGGGAGCTGTTTTTT. It yields the protein CASSYQAGGPGGELFF.

This chain links TRBV5-1 with TRBJ2-1; weak D call: TRBD1 (7 bases). This CDR3 region has 19 residues. CDR1 is SGHRS and CDR2 is YFSETQ in the germline V gene. The V gene lost 7 bases and the J gene lost 1 base, with 27 bases spanning the gap. The CDR3, as DNA: TGCGCCAGCTCTACGGGGGACAGCCTTTTCGGAGAGTCCTACAATGAGCAGTTCTTC. Translating it yields CASSTGDSLFGESYNEQFF.

This sequence joins TRBV5-1 and TRBJ1-2, with 8 bases that match TRBD1. J gave up 2 bases and V 0 bases, and 12 bases lay outside the gene matches. CDR3 length: 18 residues. Germline-derived CDR1 and CDR2 are SGHRS and YFSETQ. CDR3 region: CASSLDPFPGQENYGYTF. Written as DNA, the CDR3 is TGCGCCAGCAGCTTGGACCCTTTTCCGGGACAGGAGAACTATGGCTACACCTTC.

The chain carries TRBV6-4 and TRBJ2-2, with 10 bases matching TRBD2. V dropped 2 bases and J dropped 6; count of bases not matched to a gene: 9. Germline V gives CDR1 MRHNA, CDR2 SNTAGT. The CDR3 is made up of 17 amino acids. The CDR3 loop reads CASSDGPSGRRPGELFF. CDR3 sequence (DNA): TGTGCCAGCAGTGACGGGCCTAGCGGGAGACGGCCCGGGGAGCTGTTTTTT.

The V call is TRBV5-1, the J call TRBJ2-7; TRBD2 matches 13 bases. V shed 4 bases and J 0 bases; nucleotides not matched to a gene: 4. CDR3 length: 16 amino acids. Per the germline V gene, CDR1 is SGHRS and CDR2 is YFSETQ. CDR3 loop: CASSGGLAGFSYEQYF. CDR3 DNA: TGCGCCAGCAGCGGGGGACTAGCGGGATTCTCCTACGAGCAGTACTTC.

This chain connects TRBV10-3 to TRBJ2-7, with D perhaps matching TRBD1 (6 bases). The CDR3 totals 14 residues. Germline lookup yields CDR1 ENHRY and CDR2 SYGVKD. V was trimmed by 7 bases and J by 1 base, leaving 14 bases between them. The CDR3 sequence: CAIKEPDSSYEQYF. The CDR3 region has the DNA TGTGCCATCAAGGAACCGGACAGTTCCTACGAGCAGTACTTC.

In its sample, this clone was seen once. The rearrangement links TRBV28 to TRBJ1-1, with D tentatively TRBD1 (5 bases). Looked up from germline, CDR1 is MDHEN and CDR2 is SYDVKM. V lost 2 bases, J lost 9 bases, and 19 bases lay in between. The CDR3 has 15 residues. CDR3 bases: TGTGCCAGCAGTTTAGGTTTGGGAGTGGGGGGGAAAGCTTTCTTT. This codes for CASSLGLGVGGKAFF.

V and J are TRBV7-8 and TRBJ2-5, with a possible D match to TRBD2 (6 bases). Germline CDR1 is SGHVS and CDR2 is FQNEAQ. With 10 bases removed from V and 1 base from J, the gap between germline ends came to 19 bases. The CDR3 sequence is 15 residues long. The CDR3 DNA follows: TGTGCCACGACCCAGTCCCGGGGGACCCAAGAGACCCAGTACTTC. Its protein is CATTQSRGTQETQYF.

The rearrangement links TRBV6-1 to TRBJ1-5, with D uncertain. The CDR3 is 11 amino acids. The germline V gene encodes CDR1 MNHNS and CDR2 SASEGT. V was cut by 4 bases and J by 4 bases, with 2 bases left in between. Here the CDR3 DNA reads TGTGCCAGCAGTGTAAATCAGCCCCAGCATTTT. Encoded protein: CASSVNQPQHF.

The chain recombines TRBV15 with TRBJ2-3; possibly TRBD2 for D (5 bases). The CDR3 spans 16 residues. Germline V lookup: CDR1 LNHNV, CDR2 YYDKDF (reference sequence). The V end lost 3 bases, the J end lost 0 bases, and 13 bases lay between the germline ends. DNA for the CDR3: TGTGCCACCAGCAGGGCTCTAGCAGACAGCACAGATACGCAGTATTTT. Its translation is CATSRALADSTDTQYF.

This clone appeared once. The genes are TRBV30 and TRBJ2-1, with 13 bases lining up with TRBD2. The V gene's germline CDR1 is GTSNPN and CDR2 SVGIG (reference sequence). This CDR3 has 16 amino acids. V lost 1 base and J lost 8; bases outside the gene matches: 8. The CDR3 loop reads CAWSGLAGGGKDEQFF. CDR3 coding DNA: TGTGCCTGGAGTGGACTAGCGGGGGGAGGCAAAGATGAGCAGTTCTTC.